The 6 T cell receptor beta chains reported below all come from one sample, sequenced in a study of immune evolution from preneoplasia to lung adenocarcinoma. TCRdb's copy holds only in-frame clones and misses some; the assay was immunoSEQ multiplex PCR. The data show roughly 10,000 clones, with roughly 80% seen just once and roughly 10% held by the top ten. The sequenced sample consisted of FFPE minimally invasive lung adenocarcinoma tissue. These receptors were obtained from a donor aged 70 or over with lung adenocarcinoma.

The CDR3 DNA sequence: TGCGCCAGCAGCCAAGCGGGACTTGTGGGACAGGGGTACACTGAAGCTTTCTTT. This sequence encodes CASSQAGLVGQGYTEAFF. This chain links TRBV4-1 with TRBJ1-1; 10 bases match TRBD1. Trimming cost V 1 base and J 3 bases; bases outside gene matches: 11. The CDR3 has 18 residues. Per germline, CDR1 MGHRA and CDR2 YSYEKL.

The V call is TRBV30, the J call TRBJ1-2; D might be TRBD1 (6 bases). Germline V gene data show CDR1 as GTSNPN and CDR2 as SVGIG (reference sequence). The V end was cut by 2 bases, the J end by 4 bases, with 8 bases between. The CDR3 consists of 12 residues. This CDR3 is CAWSLGGYGYTF. CDR3 DNA sequence: TGTGCCTGGAGTCTAGGGGGCTATGGCTACACCTTC.

The chain uses TRBV5-4 and TRBJ2-1, with D possibly matching TRBD2 (6 bases). This CDR3 spans 12 amino acids. Trimming pared 2 bases from V and 7 bases from J, leaving 7 bases between. Germline V gene lookup returns CDR1 SGHNT and CDR2 YYREEE (reference sequence). The CDR3 DNA is TGTGCCAGCAGCTTAGGGAGGAATGAGCAGTTCTTC. Translating it yields CASSLGRNEQFF.

This chain uses TRBV28 with TRBJ1-4, with D possibly matching TRBD1 (6 bases). Trimming took off 7 bases at V and 7 bases at J, with 16 bases between the two ends. The CDR3 has 14 residues. Germline-derived CDR1 and CDR2 are MDHEN and SYDVKM. The CDR3 sequence is CASKTGWGGEKLFF. CDR3 DNA: TGTGCCAGCAAAACAGGGTGGGGGGGTGAAAAACTGTTTTTT.

V and J are TRBV7-8 and TRBJ1-2; D ambiguous. Germline V gives CDR1 SGHVS, CDR2 FQNEAQ. The CDR3 loop spans 12 amino acids. Trimming took 5 bases from V and 8 from J, leaving 12 bases between them. The CDR3: CASSAGLEGYTF. CDR3 in DNA: TGTGCCAGCAGCGCTGGCCTCGAGGGCTACACCTTC. Full variable domain (missing parts from reference TRBV7-8 and TRBJ1-2): GAGVSQSPRYKVAKRGQDVALRCDPISGHVSLFWYQQALGQGPEFLTYFQNEAQLDKSGLPSDRFFAERPEGSVSTLKIQRTQQEDSAVYLCASSAGLEGYTFGSGTRLTVV.

Comments on this clone: Germline and junction disagree at one end, which may indicate a read error. The rearrangement links TRBV10-3 to TRBJ1-2; D remains ambiguous. The length of the CDR3 is 14 residues. Looked up from germline, CDR1 is ENHRY and CDR2 is SYGVKD. The CDR3 sequence is CVISARPSVDGYTF. The CDR3 bases are TGTGTCATCAGTGCTAGGCCCTCGGTGGATGGCTACACCTTC.